The present entry profiles one T cell receptor beta chain with its context. Antigen: not known. Trimming left V 7 bases short and J 5 bases short, with 15 bases between. Germline loops: CDR1 SEHNR, CDR2 FQNEAQ (reference sequence). The CDR3 spans 14 residues. The sample originates from a study of metastatic and nonmetastatic thyroid tumors. The wider study: Repertoires from blood and tumor or nodule tissue of malignant and benign thyroid patients were compared. Study-level points and caveats: The study reportedly found significantly higher TCR beta diversity in malignant thyroid tumors than benign nodules, in blood and tumor.

TCRdb called clones again from the PCR reads with MiXCR. The data show 30,000 to 35,000 clones, with over 25% seen just once and almost 8% held by the top ten. All patients were untreated before thyroid surgery. The sample was blood. The sequence derives from a female donor with papillary thyroid cancer or a benign thyroid nodule (not recorded which). Some clones in this sample may be carry-over from other donors' samples. The chain joins TRBV7-9 to TRBJ1-5; D is undetermined. This CDR3 reads CASTTAEVHQPQHF. DNA of the CDR3: TGTGCCAGCACCACGGCGGAGGTACATCAGCCCCAGCATTTT.